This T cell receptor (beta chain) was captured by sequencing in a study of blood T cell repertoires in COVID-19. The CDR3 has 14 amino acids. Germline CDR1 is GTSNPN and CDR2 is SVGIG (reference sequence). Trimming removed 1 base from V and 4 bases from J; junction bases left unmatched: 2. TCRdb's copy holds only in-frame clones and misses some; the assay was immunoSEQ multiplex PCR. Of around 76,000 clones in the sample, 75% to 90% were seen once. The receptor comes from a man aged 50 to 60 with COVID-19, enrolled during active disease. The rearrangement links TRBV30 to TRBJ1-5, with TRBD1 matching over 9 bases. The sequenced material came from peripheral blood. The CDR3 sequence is CAWSGGQGNQPQHF. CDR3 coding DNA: TGTGCCTGGAGTGGAGGACAGGGGAATCAGCCCCAGCATTTT.